These 16 T cell receptor beta chains were all obtained from the same sample, sequenced in a study of T cell clones after liver transplantation. Clones were read by immunoSEQ multiplex PCR, and TCRdb kept only the in-frame ones, dropping some. The sample has some 45,000 clones; roughly 84% are singletons. The material sequenced was CD4+ T cells from blood, taken 24 months after liver transplant. The receptors originated from a human patient who received a liver transplant. The graft donor may have contributed some T cells.

The chain joins TRBV5-1 to TRBJ2-3; tentative D call: TRBD1 (6 bases). From germline, CDR1 is SGHRS and CDR2 YFSETQ. Trimming pared 4 bases from V and 1 base from J, leaving 13 bases between. This CDR3 is 15 amino acids long. The CDR3 DNA sequence: TGCGCCAGCAGCCCCGGGAACAGGGGCACAGATACGCAGTATTTT. Translation: CASSPGNRGTDTQYF.

Regarding this clone: Relative to the germline gene, one junction end is altered; a read error may explain this. The V and J genes are TRBV5-5 and TRBJ1-1, with D hard to call. CDR1 is SGHKS and CDR2 is YYEKEE in the germline V gene (reference sequence). CDR3 length: 12 residues. CDR3 protein: CASRLVVGEAFF. The CDR3, as DNA: TGTGCCAGCAGGTTGGTAGTTGGTGAAGCTTTCTTT.

The CDR3 spells CASTPGLVPLNSPLHF. The CDR3 DNA is TGTGCCAGCACCCCGGGACTAGTCCCTCTAAATTCACCCCTCCACTTT. The chain joins TRBV7-3 to TRBJ1-6, with a tentative D call TRBD1 (5 bases). Germline V gene lookup returns CDR1 SGHTA and CDR2 FQGTGA. The CDR3 covers 16 residues. V was cut by 7 bases and J by 7 bases, with 20 bases left in between.

The rearrangement joins TRBV6-1 to TRBJ1-3, with TRBD1 matching 10 bases. The J segment lost 0 bases and the V segment lost 6 bases, leaving 2 bases of the junction unmatched. The germline V gene encodes CDR1 MNHNS and CDR2 SASEGT. This CDR3 comprises 15 residues. The CDR3 sequence is CASRGQGVSGNTIYF. DNA for the CDR3: TGTGCCAGCAGAGGACAGGGGGTCTCTGGAAACACCATATATTTT.

The J gene is TRBJ2-5, the V gene TRBV13; D is tentatively TRBD1 or TRBD2 (5 bases each). With the DNA end fitting TRBJ2-7 better, the J assignment may be wrong. In germline, CDR1 is PRHDT, CDR2 FYEKMQ (reference sequence). This CDR3 region has 14 residues. The CDR3 coding sequence is TGTGCCAGCAGCTACGGGACCCGGACCTTCGAGCAGTACTTC. Translation: CASSYGTRTFEQYF.

The chain combines TRBV7-9 with TRBJ2-1; D tentatively fits TRBD1 or TRBD2 (5 bases each). The V gene lost 5 bases and the J gene lost 16 bases, with 18 bases spanning the gap. This CDR3 region has 12 residues. Germline V gene lookup returns CDR1 SEHNR and CDR2 FQNEAQ (reference sequence). CDR3 nucleotides: TGTGCCAGCAGCGCCTCCGGGACCCCGGATTTCTTC. Translating gives CASSASGTPDFF.

The chain couples TRBV18 to TRBJ2-5; 8 nucleotides match TRBD2. Germline values: CDR1 KGHSH, CDR2 LQKENI. V lost 4 bases to trimming and J lost 2 bases; unmatched junction nucleotides: 3. The CDR3 loop spans 14 amino acids. The CDR3 DNA is TGTGCCAGCTCACTGGGACTAGGTCAAGAGACCCAGTACTTC. This codes for CASSLGLGQETQYF.

This rearrangement joins TRBV28 to TRBJ2-7; TRBD1 agrees at 7 bases. V shed 6 bases and J 5 bases; nucleotides not matched to a gene: 13. Germline CDR1 is MDHEN and CDR2 is SYDVKM. This CDR3 spans 15 amino acids. The CDR3 region has the DNA TGTGCCAGCAGCCAAACAGGAACAGGGGTCCACGAGCAGTACTTC. As protein: CASSQTGTGVHEQYF.

This clone was seen only once. This chain uses TRBV6-1 with TRBJ1-6, with 9 bases identical to TRBD1. The CDR3 has 15 residues. The J segment lost 5 bases and the V segment lost 3 bases, leaving 2 bases of the junction unmatched. CDR1 is MNHNS and CDR2 is SASEGT in the germline V gene. As DNA, the CDR3 is TGTGCCAGCAGTGAGTGGGACAGGGATAATTCACCCCTCCACTTT. Amino acid sequence: CASSEWDRDNSPLHF.

The V gene is TRBV9, the J gene TRBJ2-7, with D perhaps matching TRBD1 (5 bases). Deletions cut 2 bases from V and 3 bases from J, with 15 bases between. The CDR3 is made up of 15 amino acids. Germline V gene sequence: CDR1 SGDLS, CDR2 YYNGEE. CDR3 DNA sequence: TGTGCCAGCAGCGTTGGGGCGGATGTGTACTACGAGCAGTACTTC. Translated: CASSVGADVYYEQYF.

The rearrangement links TRBV10-1 to TRBJ1-5; D gene ambiguous. CDR3 length equals 11 residues. Deletions cut 6 bases from V and 5 bases from J, with 5 bases between. Germline V gene data show CDR1 as WNHNN and CDR2 as SYGVQD (reference sequence). CDR3 nucleotides: TGCGCCAGCAGGAATGATCAGCCCCAGCATTTT. Encoded protein: CASRNDQPQHF.

The rearrangement joins TRBV7-6 to TRBJ2-2; D assignment may be TRBD1 or TRBD2 (5 bases each). Deletions cut 2 bases from V and 1 base from J, with 14 bases between. CDR1 is SGHVS, CDR2 FNYEAQ, per germline. The CDR3 sequence is 17 residues long. CDR3 protein: CASSLIVRGENTGELFF. The CDR3 nucleotides are TGTGCCAGCAGCTTAATTGTGCGAGGGGAGAACACCGGGGAGCTGTTTTTT.

V gene TRBV5-4 combines with J gene TRBJ2-6; 10 bases agree with TRBD1. V was pared by 3 bases and J by 0 bases, with 6 bases of the junction left unmatched. Germline CDR1 is SGHNT and CDR2 is YYREEE (reference sequence). The CDR3 loop spans 18 amino acids. This CDR3 reads CASSSPGQGPSGANVLTF. For the CDR3, the DNA is TGTGCCAGCAGCTCACCGGGACAGGGGCCCTCTGGGGCCAACGTCCTGACTTTC. Drawing the rest from reference TRBV5-4 and TRBJ2-6, the complete variable domain is ETGVTQSPTHLIKTRGQQVTLRCSSQSGHNTVSWYQQALGQGPQFIFQYYREEENGRGNFPPRFSGLQFPNYSSELNVNALELDDSALYLCASSSPGQGPSGANVLTFGAGSRLTVL.

The chain employs TRBV29-1 and TRBJ2-7; weak D call: TRBD2 (6 bases). V was pared by 3 bases and J by 3 bases, with 18 bases between. Germline V gene lookup returns CDR1 SQVTM and CDR2 ANQGSEA. The CDR3 extends over 15 amino acids. CDR3 loop: CSVELRGDSNYEQYF. For the CDR3, the DNA is TGCAGCGTTGAGTTACGAGGGGACTCAAACTACGAGCAGTACTTC.

The J gene is TRBJ2-3, the V gene TRBV5-6, with 9 bases aligning to TRBD2. This CDR3 has 15 amino acids. J was trimmed by 6 bases and V by 4 bases; bases with no gene match: 9. The germline V gene encodes CDR1 SGHDT and CDR2 YYEEEE. CDR3 region: CASSIGLANYDTQYF. CDR3 DNA: TGTGCCAGCAGCATCGGACTAGCGAATTATGATACGCAGTATTTT.

This chain uses TRBV10-3 with TRBJ2-7, with D hard to call. V gave up 3 bases and J gave up 9 bases, with 12 bases separating them. Germline V CDR1 and CDR2: ENHRY, SYGVKD. The CDR3 length is 12 residues. CDR3: CAISDKETGQYF. For the CDR3, the DNA is TGTGCCATCAGTGATAAGGAAACGGGGCAGTACTTC.